This T cell receptor (beta chain) derives from a study of T cells in Graves' hyperthyroidism and ophthalmopathy. This clonotype was picked up many times. Researchers amplified the TCR beta CDR3 regions from RNA transcripts. A set of HTBI primers served as the primers for a first-round RT-PCR of the TCR CDR3. Using its own MiXCR run on the multiplex PCR reads, TCRdb lists one record per CDR3 protein. This sample has around 620,000 distinct CDR3 sequences, with 13% to 15% found just once. CDR3 length: 16 amino acids. The V end lost 3 bases, the J end lost 4 bases, and 16 bases lay between the germline ends. CDR1 is LGHDT, CDR2 YNNKEL, per germline (reference sequence).

Sequencing was carried out using blood. This chain uses TRBV3-1 with TRBJ2-1, with D perhaps matching TRBD1 (6 bases). This clonotype was sampled from a young woman with Graves' ophthalmopathy. The DNA of the CDR3 is TGTGCCAGCAGCCATGAGTCTTTGGGGGCGTACAATGAGCAGTTCTTC. Protein sequence: CASSHESLGAYNEQFF.